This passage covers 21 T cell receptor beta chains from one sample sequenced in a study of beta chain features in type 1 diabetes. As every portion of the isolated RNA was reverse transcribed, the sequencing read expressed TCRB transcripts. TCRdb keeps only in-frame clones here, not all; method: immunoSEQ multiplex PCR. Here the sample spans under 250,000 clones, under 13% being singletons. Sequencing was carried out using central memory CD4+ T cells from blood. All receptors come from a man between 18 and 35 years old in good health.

The CDR3 is CASKRGQGNYGYTF. CDR3 nucleotides: TGTGCCAGCAAAAGGGGACAGGGAAACTATGGCTACACCTTC. This chain uses TRBV6-5 with TRBJ1-2; TRBD1 aligns across 9 bases. V was clipped by 7 bases and J by 2 bases; unmatched bases: 5. This CDR3 contains 14 residues. Germline V gene data show CDR1 as MNHEY and CDR2 as SVGAGI.

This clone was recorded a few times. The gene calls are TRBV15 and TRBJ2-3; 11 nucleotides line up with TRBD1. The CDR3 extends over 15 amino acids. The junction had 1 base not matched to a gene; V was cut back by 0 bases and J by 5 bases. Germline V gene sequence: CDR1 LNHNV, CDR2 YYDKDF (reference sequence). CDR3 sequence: CATSRDGTGGDTQYF. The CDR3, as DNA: TGTGCCACCAGCAGAGATGGGACAGGGGGAGATACGCAGTATTTT.

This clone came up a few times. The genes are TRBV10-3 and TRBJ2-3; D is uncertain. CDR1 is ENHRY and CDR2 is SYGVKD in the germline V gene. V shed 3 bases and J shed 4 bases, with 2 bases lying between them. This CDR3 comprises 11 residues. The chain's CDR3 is CAISDADTQYF. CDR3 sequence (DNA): TGTGCCATCAGTGATGCAGATACGCAGTATTTT.

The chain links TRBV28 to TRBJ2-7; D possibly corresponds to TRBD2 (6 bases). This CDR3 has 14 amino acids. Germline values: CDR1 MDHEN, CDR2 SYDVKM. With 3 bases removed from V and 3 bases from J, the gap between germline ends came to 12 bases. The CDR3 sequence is CASSFPLGGYEQYF. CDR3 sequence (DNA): TGTGCCAGCAGTTTCCCCTTGGGGGGCTACGAGCAGTACTTC.

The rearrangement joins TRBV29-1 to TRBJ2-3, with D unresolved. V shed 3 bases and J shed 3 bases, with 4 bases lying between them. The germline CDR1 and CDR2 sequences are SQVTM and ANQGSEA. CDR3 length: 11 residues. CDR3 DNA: TGCAGCGTTGAGGGGACAGATACGCAGTATTTT. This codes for CSVEGTDTQYF.

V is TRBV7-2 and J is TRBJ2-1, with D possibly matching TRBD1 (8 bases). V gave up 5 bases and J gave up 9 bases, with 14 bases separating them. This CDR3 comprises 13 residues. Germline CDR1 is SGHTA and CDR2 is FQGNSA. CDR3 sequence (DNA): TGTGCCAGCAGCGAGGACAGGGAGGGTGAGCAGTTCTTC. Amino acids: CASSEDREGEQFF.

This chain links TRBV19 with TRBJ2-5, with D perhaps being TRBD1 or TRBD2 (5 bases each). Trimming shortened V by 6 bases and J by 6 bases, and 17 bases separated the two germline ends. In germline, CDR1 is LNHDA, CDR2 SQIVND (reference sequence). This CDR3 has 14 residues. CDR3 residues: CASSSGTSRKTQYF. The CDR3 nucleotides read TGTGCCAGTAGCTCTGGGACGTCTAGAAAGACCCAGTACTTC.

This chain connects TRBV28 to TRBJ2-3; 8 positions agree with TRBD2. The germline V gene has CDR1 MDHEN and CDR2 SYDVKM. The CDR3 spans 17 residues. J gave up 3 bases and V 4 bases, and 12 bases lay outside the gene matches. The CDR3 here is CASSSPRFSGRTDTQYF. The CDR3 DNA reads TGTGCCAGCAGTTCCCCACGTTTCAGCGGGAGAACAGATACGCAGTATTTT.

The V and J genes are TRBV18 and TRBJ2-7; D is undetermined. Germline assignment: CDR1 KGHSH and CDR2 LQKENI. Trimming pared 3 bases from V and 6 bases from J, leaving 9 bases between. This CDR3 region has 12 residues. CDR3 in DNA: TGTGCCAGCTCACCCCAGCTGGGCGAGCAGTACTTC. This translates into CASSPQLGEQYF.

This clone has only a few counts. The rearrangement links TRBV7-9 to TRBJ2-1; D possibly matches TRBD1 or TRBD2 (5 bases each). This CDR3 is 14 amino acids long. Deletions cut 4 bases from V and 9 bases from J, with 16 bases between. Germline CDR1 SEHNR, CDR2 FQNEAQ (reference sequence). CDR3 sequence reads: CASSSGGASSEQFF. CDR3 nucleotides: TGTGCCAGCAGCTCTGGTGGGGCTAGCAGTGAGCAGTTCTTC. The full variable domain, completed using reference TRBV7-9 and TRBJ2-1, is DTGVSQNPRHKITKRGQNVTFRCDPISEHNRLYWYRQTLGQGPEFLTYFQNEAQLEKSRLLSDRFSAERPKGSFSTLEIQRTEQGDSAMYLCASSSGGASSEQFFGPGTRLTVL.

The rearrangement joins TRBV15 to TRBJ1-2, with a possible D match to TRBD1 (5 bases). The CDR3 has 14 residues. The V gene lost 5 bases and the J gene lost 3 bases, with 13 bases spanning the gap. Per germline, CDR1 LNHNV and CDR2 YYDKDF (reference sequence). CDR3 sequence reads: CATSPRDVDYGYTF. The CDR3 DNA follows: TGTGCCACCAGCCCCCGGGACGTTGACTATGGCTACACCTTC.

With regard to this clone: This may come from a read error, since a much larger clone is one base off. DNA of the CDR3: TGTGCCAGCACTTCTGGGGCCAACGTCCTGACTTTC. This codes for CASTSGANVLTF. V and J are TRBV27 and TRBJ2-6; no reliable D call. This CDR3 is built from 12 residues. Trimming removed 7 bases from V and 1 base from J, with 2 bases in between. The germline gives CDR1 MNHEY, CDR2 SMNVEV (reference sequence).

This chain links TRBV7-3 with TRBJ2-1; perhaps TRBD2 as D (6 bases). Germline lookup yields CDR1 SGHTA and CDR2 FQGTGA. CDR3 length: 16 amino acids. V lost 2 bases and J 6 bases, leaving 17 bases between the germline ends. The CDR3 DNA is TGTGCCAGCAGCTTAGGCTCGGGAGAAGGAGCCAATGAGCAGTTCTTC. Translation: CASSLGSGEGANEQFF.

The CDR3 here is CASSYYVPYEQYF. The CDR3 region has the DNA TGTGCCAGCAGTTATTATGTTCCCTACGAGCAGTACTTC. The rearrangement uses TRBV6-1 and TRBJ2-7, with D uncertain. CDR1 and CDR2 from the germline V gene are MNHNS and SASEGT. V was clipped by 5 bases and J by 2 bases, with 10 bases between them. The CDR3 is 13 residues long.

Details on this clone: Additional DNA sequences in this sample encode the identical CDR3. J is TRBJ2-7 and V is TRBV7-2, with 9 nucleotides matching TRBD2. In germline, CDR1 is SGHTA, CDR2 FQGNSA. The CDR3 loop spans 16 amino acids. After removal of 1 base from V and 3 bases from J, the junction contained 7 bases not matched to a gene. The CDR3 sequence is CASSLDGGRALYEQYF. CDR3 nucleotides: TGTGCCAGCAGCTTAGATGGCGGGAGGGCCCTCTACGAGCAGTACTTC.

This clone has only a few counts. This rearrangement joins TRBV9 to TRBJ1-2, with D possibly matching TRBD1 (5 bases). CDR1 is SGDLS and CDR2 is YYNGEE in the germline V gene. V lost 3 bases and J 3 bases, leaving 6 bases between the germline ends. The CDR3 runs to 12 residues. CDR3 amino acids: CASSAGYYGYTF. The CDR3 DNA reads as TGTGCCAGCAGCGCAGGGTACTATGGCTACACCTTC.

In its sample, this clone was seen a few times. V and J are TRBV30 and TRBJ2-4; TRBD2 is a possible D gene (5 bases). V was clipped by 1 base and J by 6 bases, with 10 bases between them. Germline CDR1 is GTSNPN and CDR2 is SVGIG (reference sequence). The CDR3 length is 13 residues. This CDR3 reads CAWSADSGNIQYF. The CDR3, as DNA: TGTGCCTGGAGTGCGGACTCGGGAAACATTCAGTACTTC.

CDR3 loop: CASSDSSQGGNEQFF. CDR3 sequence (DNA): TGTGCCAGCAGTGATTCATCCCAGGGGGGCAATGAGCAGTTCTTC. This rearrangement joins TRBV6-1 to TRBJ2-1, with D possibly TRBD1 on 7 matching bases. This CDR3 contains 15 residues. V lost 3 bases and J 6 bases, leaving 15 bases between the germline ends. Germline CDR1 is MNHNS and CDR2 is SASEGT.

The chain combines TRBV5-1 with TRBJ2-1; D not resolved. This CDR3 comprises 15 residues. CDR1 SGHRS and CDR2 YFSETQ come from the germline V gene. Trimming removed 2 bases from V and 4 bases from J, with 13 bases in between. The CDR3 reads CASSLDGVGYNEQFF. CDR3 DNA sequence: TGCGCCAGCAGCTTAGATGGAGTGGGGTACAATGAGCAGTTCTTC.

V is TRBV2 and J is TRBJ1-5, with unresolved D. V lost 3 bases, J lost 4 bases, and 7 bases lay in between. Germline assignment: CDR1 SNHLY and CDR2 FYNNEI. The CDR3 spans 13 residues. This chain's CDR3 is CASSDPLNQPQHF. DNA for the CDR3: TGTGCCAGCAGTGACCCCTTGAATCAGCCCCAGCATTTT.

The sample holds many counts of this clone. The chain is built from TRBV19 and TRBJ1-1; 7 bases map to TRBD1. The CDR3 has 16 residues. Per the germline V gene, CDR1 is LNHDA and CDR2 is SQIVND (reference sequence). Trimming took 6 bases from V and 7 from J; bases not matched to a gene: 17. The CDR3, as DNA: TGTGCCAGTAGGGGCAAGAAGGGGGCTAATGGGATTGAAGCTTTCTTT. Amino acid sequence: CASRGKKGANGIEAFF. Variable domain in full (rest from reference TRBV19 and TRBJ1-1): DGGITQSPKYLFRKEGQNVTLSCEQNLNHDAMYWYRQDPGQGLRLIYYSQIVNDFQKGDIAEGYSVSREKKESFPLTVTSAQKNPTAFYLCASRGKKGANGIEAFFGQGTRLTVV.